The clone carrying this T cell receptor beta chain was detected ten times or more. As the template, RNA transcripts were used to amplify TCR beta CDR3 regions. The first round was an RT-PCR with HTBI primers, and the second round was a multiplex PCR. TCRdb processed the multiplex PCR reads anew with MiXCR; each CDR3 protein has one entry. Of a few hundred thousand distinct CDR3 sequences in the sample, 15% are singletons; the top ten hold approximately 7%. This entry is derived from a study of Graves' ophthalmopathy and Graves' hyperthyroidism. Certain patients were not enrolled. These were patients with other autoimmune diseases, uncontrolled infections, pregnancy or lactation. V lost 3 bases to trimming and J lost 7 bases; unmatched junction nucleotides: 16. The CDR3 runs 17 residues. Per germline, CDR1 SGHAT and CDR2 FQNNGV.

This chain uses TRBV11-2 with TRBJ2-7, with TRBD1 matching over 9 bases. Sequenced material: peripheral blood. The sequence derives from a woman aged 18-29 years with stable Graves' hyperthyroidism. The CDR3 reads CASSFTRWAQGAEEQYF. CDR3 nucleotide sequence: TGTGCCAGCAGCTTTACCCGGTGGGCACAGGGGGCGGAAGAGCAGTACTTC.